This T cell receptor beta chain was recovered during a study of cytomegalovirus exposure and HLA in healthy donors. Study-wide results and limits: A later analysis found TCR association rates differed by HLA locus, highest for DRB1 and lowest for HLA-C. Specificity for CMV antigens was confirmed in vitro for a few of the CMV-associated chains.

The V end was cut by 0 bases, the J end by 3 bases, with 9 bases between. The CDR3 runs 15 residues. CDR1 and CDR2 from the germline V gene are ENHRY and SYGVKD. 13 Jbeta primers and 60 Vbeta primers were used for the PCR. Assay: immunoSEQ multiplex PCR; the TCRdb copy retains only in-frame clones and omits some. The repertoire consists of about 120,000 clones, with roughly 75% occurring once and the leading ten covering roughly 10%. As to this clone: Its specificity is not known.

Sequencing was performed on PBMCs. This clonotype was obtained from a man younger than 45 in good health and CMV-seropositive. V gene TRBV10-3 combines with J gene TRBJ2-1; TRBD2 is a possible D gene (5 bases). CDR3 region: CAISESQRYYNEQFF. As DNA, the CDR3 is TGTGCCATCAGTGAGTCGCAGCGGTACTACAATGAGCAGTTCTTC.